A single T cell receptor (beta chain) is shown here with its context. Its antigen remains unidentified. The data were taken from a study of T cell responses to AZD1222 COVID-19 vaccine. Study outcomes and limitations: Spike-specific TCR breadth and depth rose after two AZD1222 doses. Without day 14 samples, only post-peak T cell repertoires were studied. Nearly half of spike-specific TCRs reportedly target unmutated variant regions. The donors showed a predominance of white British ancestry and of females, with possible underestimation of clonal diversity.

Germline V gene sequence: CDR1 MNHEY, CDR2 SMNVEV (reference sequence). CDR3 size: 15 residues. The trim removed 6 bases at V and 4 bases at J, leaving 9 bases unmatched. Clones were sequenced by immunoSEQ multiplex PCR, and TCRdb holds only the in-frame ones, with some missing. The repertoire holds about 69,000 clones, with over 65% as singletons. This clonotype originated in an adult who received the AZD1222 COVID-19 vaccine. The chain couples TRBV27 to TRBJ2-1, with 7 bases fitting TRBD2. The source was peripheral blood, collected 28 days after the second AZD1222 dose. CDR3 sequence: CASRRLGEGYNEQFF. CDR3 bases: TGTGCCAGCAGGAGGTTGGGGGAGGGTTACAATGAGCAGTTCTTC.